This T cell receptor (beta chain) comes out of a study of blood T cell repertoires in COVID-19. Background on the study: COVID-19 samples from acute and convalescent phases originated in the United States, Italy and Spain. T cells, B-cell-depleted T cells, or PBMCs supplied cDNA or gDNA.

In the source study's methods: Amplification of reference gene primers provided the estimated nucleated cell counts. The table came from immunoSEQ multiplex PCR; TCRdb's copy has only in-frame clones and leaves some out. V and J calls and clone size are those listed in that table; D and trimming were worked out from the DNA. Of 70,000 to 90,000 clones detected, 74% appear once; the ten largest clones hold approximately 2.4%. Germline CDR1 reads SGHVS; CDR2 reads FQNEAQ. The CDR3 consists of 15 residues. Trimming left V 5 bases short and J 5 bases short, with 16 bases between. J is TRBJ2-1 and V is TRBV7-8; no clear D gene. The sequence was obtained from a human donor with acute or convalescent COVID-19. The donor label of this sample is uncertain. The sequencing input was peripheral blood. The CDR3 is CASSRISRFDNEQFF. CDR3 coding DNA: TGTGCCAGCAGCCGAATCAGCAGGTTCGACAATGAGCAGTTCTTC.